What follows are 7 T cell receptor beta chains derived from one specimen sequenced in a study of T cell changes during pregnancy in multiple sclerosis. This table comes from immunoSEQ multiplex PCR, and its TCRdb copy is limited to in-frame clones, with some not included. Counted here are around 33,000 clones, about 90% occurring once; the ten biggest clones make up roughly 0.44%. This material consisted of CD4+ T cells from peripheral blood mononuclear cells, taken after pregnancy. These receptors came from a female donor with multiple sclerosis, enrolled in a pregnancy study.

The V gene is TRBV2, the J gene TRBJ1-5; TRBD1 agrees at 9 bases. Germline CDR1 SNHLY, CDR2 FYNNEI. The CDR3 has 13 residues. Trimming removed 5 bases from V and 5 bases from J; junction bases left unmatched: 1. This CDR3 is CASSRTGDQPQHF. The CDR3 DNA follows: TGTGCCAGCAGTCGGACAGGGGATCAGCCCCAGCATTTT.

This chain uses TRBV5-1 with TRBJ1-2; a possible D gene is TRBD1 (5 bases). Germline V gene lookup returns CDR1 SGHRS and CDR2 YFSETQ. There are 16 residues in the CDR3. The germline V and J ends were trimmed by 2 bases and 0 bases, with 14 bases remaining between them. The CDR3 protein is CASSFDDRFSNYGYTF. DNA of the CDR3: TGCGCCAGCAGCTTTGATGACAGATTCTCTAACTATGGCTACACCTTC.

The rearrangement joins TRBV10-1 to TRBJ2-3; D is perhaps TRBD2 (5 bases). V was trimmed by 4 bases and J by 2 bases, leaving 13 bases between them. Germline V gene lookup returns CDR1 WNHNN and CDR2 SYGVQD (reference sequence). The CDR3 length is 15 residues. The chain's CDR3 is CASSVRDTDTDTQYF. The CDR3 nucleotides read TGCGCCAGCAGTGTGAGGGATACCGACACAGATACGCAGTATTTT.

The J gene is TRBJ2-5, the V gene TRBV27, with TRBD2 matching 12 bases. V lost 4 bases to trimming and J lost 2 bases; unmatched junction nucleotides: 11. The CDR3 is 18 amino acids. Germline lookup yields CDR1 MNHEY and CDR2 SMNVEV (reference sequence). The CDR3 DNA reads TGTGCCAGCAGTTCGAGGGCTAGCGGGAGGGTGGTTCAAGAGACCCAGTACTTC. It codes for CASSSRASGRVVQETQYF.

The CDR3 nucleotides read TGTGCCTGGAGTCCCAGGAGGGACACTGAAGCTTTCTTT. This gives the protein CAWSPRRDTEAFF. This sequence joins TRBV30 and TRBJ1-1; D gene ambiguous. The V end was cut by 2 bases, the J end by 3 bases, with 10 bases between. CDR1 is GTSNPN and CDR2 is SVGIG in the germline V gene (reference sequence). This CDR3 is 13 amino acids long.

The chain combines TRBV27 with TRBJ1-2; 8 bases are shared with TRBD1. Germline V gives CDR1 MNHEY, CDR2 SMNVEV (reference sequence). The CDR3 is made up of 13 amino acids. J was trimmed by 8 bases and V by 4 bases; bases with no gene match: 6. As DNA, the CDR3 is TGTGCCAGCAGTTCCGGACAGGGTAGGGGCTACACCTTC. Its protein is CASSSGQGRGYTF.

The CDR3 here is CASSLYGRGENEAFF. In DNA form, the CDR3 reads TGCGCCAGCAGCTTGTACGGGCGGGGGGAAAATGAAGCTTTCTTT. This chain connects TRBV5-1 to TRBJ1-1, with a possible D match to TRBD1 (5 bases). With 1 base removed from V and 7 bases from J, the gap between germline ends came to 17 bases. Looked up from germline, CDR1 is SGHRS and CDR2 is YFSETQ. The CDR3 is 15 residues long.